A selection of T cell receptor beta chains follows, all from one sample in a study of shared clonotypes between healthy human individuals. TCRdb's copy holds only in-frame clones and misses some; the assay was immunoSEQ multiplex PCR. The sample shows 1,400,000 or so clones, approximately 98.5% of them seen only once. Sequencing was carried out using naive CD4+ T cells sorted from blood. The receptor set was obtained from a man aged 25 to 40 in good health. Each CDR3 is given with its conserved first and last residue. The D gene is left open where the match is weak. The size field is filled for only some rows; it gives once, few, many or a size class.

J	D	size	V	CDR3	DNA
TRBJ2-1	TRBD2	NA	TRBV28	CASKNPGLAGGPNEQFF	TGTGCCAGCAAGAATCCGGGACTAGCGGGAGGGCCCAATGAGCAGTTCTTC
TRBJ2-5	TRBD2	NA	TRBV19	CASSPSGAHQETQYF	TGTGCCAGTAGTCCGAGCGGGGCCCACCAAGAGACCCAGTACTTC
TRBJ2-1	NA	NA	TRBV7-8	CASSLAKWVGASPYNEQFF	TGTGCCAGCAGCTTAGCGAAATGGGTTGGGGCCTCACCCTACAATGAGCAGTTCTTC
TRBJ2-6	TRBD2	once	TRBV18	CASSQAGAASGANVLTF	TGTGCCAGCTCTCAAGCGGGAGCCGCTTCTGGGGCCAACGTCCTGACTTTC
TRBJ1-1	NA	once	TRBV9	CASRMPPSGVYDTEAFF	TGTGCCAGCCGGATGCCTCCATCCGGAGTTTACGACACTGAAGCTTTCTTT
TRBJ2-3	NA	NA	TRBV7-9	CASSFTADTQYF	TGTGCCAGCAGCTTCACTGCAGATACGCAGTATTTT
TRBJ2-3	NA	once	TRBV25-1	CASSDILGGTDTQYF	TGTGCCAGCAGTGATATTCTAGGGGGCACAGATACGCAGTATTTT
TRBJ1-1	TRBD1	NA	TRBV11-2	CASSLGIQGFYTEAFF	TGTGCCAGCAGCTTAGGGATACAGGGGTTTTACACTGAAGCTTTCTTT
TRBJ1-2	NA	NA	TRBV27	CASGGNGYGYTF	TGTGCCAGCGGGGGGAATGGCTATGGCTACACCTTC
TRBJ2-2	TRBD2	NA	TRBV7-3	CASSPSGVPYGELFF	TGTGCCAGCAGCCCCAGCGGGGTTCCATACGGGGAGCTGTTTTTT
TRBJ1-1	NA	NA	TRBV27	CASNSISETEAFF	TGTGCCAGCAATTCAATCTCTGAGACTGAAGCTTTCTTT
TRBJ2-1	TRBD1	NA	TRBV2	CASSGQGNEQFF	TGTGCCAGCAGTGGACAGGGCAATGAGCAGTTCTTC
TRBJ2-3	NA	NA	TRBV18	CASSVSTDTQYF	TGTGCCAGCTCCGTGAGCACAGATACGCAGTATTTT
TRBJ2-7	NA	NA	TRBV9	CASSVGGAGYEQYF	TGTGCCAGCAGCGTAGGGGGCGCAGGATACGAGCAGTACTTC
TRBJ1-4	NA	NA	TRBV20-1	CSATRSEKLFF	TGCAGTGCTACGCGCAGTGAAAAACTGTTTTTT
TRBJ2-1	NA	NA	TRBV4-1	CASSAIPSREPPSSSYNEQFF	TGCGCCAGCAGCGCGATCCCTAGCCGGGAGCCCCCATCGAGCTCCTACAATGAGCAGTTCTTC
TRBJ2-1	NA	NA	TRBV19	CASSRREWWNEQFF	TGTGCCAGTAGCCGCCGGGAGTGGTGGAATGAGCAGTTCTTC
TRBJ2-3	NA	NA	TRBV6-1	CASSVERVVRTQYF	TGTGCCAGCAGTGTGGAGCGGGTTGTGCGTACGCAGTATTTT
TRBJ2-3	TRBD2	NA	TRBV5-1	CASSWAKQREKLTDTQYF	TGCGCCAGCAGCTGGGCGAAACAGCGGGAGAAGCTAACAGATACGCAGTATTTT
TRBJ1-3	NA	NA	TRBV9	CASSRTDQSGNTIYF	TGTGCCAGCAGCCGGACAGACCAGTCGGGAAACACCATATATTTT
TRBJ1-5	NA	NA	TRBV15	CATSREHGAGPYSNQPQHF	TGTGCCACCAGCAGAGAGCACGGCGCTGGACCCTATAGCAATCAGCCCCAGCATTTT
TRBJ2-1	TRBD1	once	TRBV6-6	CASNGQGWGEQFF	TGTGCCAGCAACGGACAGGGGTGGGGTGAGCAGTTCTTC
TRBJ2-1	TRBD1	NA	TRBV5-1	CASSLAGTDNEQFF	TGCGCCAGCAGCTTGGCCGGGACAGACAATGAGCAGTTCTTC
TRBJ1-4	TRBD1	NA	TRBV7-9	CASSSRDRAGEKLFF	TGTGCCAGCAGCTCCCGGGACAGGGCGGGTGAAAAACTGTTTTTT
TRBJ2-4	NA	NA	TRBV5-4	CASSLGGQRSAKNIQYF	TGTGCCAGCAGCTTGGGGGGACAACGATCCGCTAAAAACATTCAGTACTTC
TRBJ1-4	TRBD1	NA	TRBV29-1	CSARQGQVEKLFF	TGCAGCGCTAGACAGGGGCAGGTTGAAAAACTGTTTTTT
TRBJ2-3	NA	NA	TRBV5-1	CASRPATGGAADTQYF	TGCGCCAGCAGGCCGGCTACTGGGGGCGCGGCAGATACGCAGTATTTT
TRBJ2-7	NA	NA	TRBV6-5	CASSPLGAPYEQYF	TGTGCCAGCAGTCCATTGGGTGCACCCTACGAGCAGTACTTC
TRBJ2-7	NA	NA	TRBV10-3	CAISEPGRSSYEQYF	TGTGCCATCAGTGAGCCGGGACGGAGCTCCTACGAGCAGTACTTC
TRBJ2-1	TRBD2	NA	TRBV5-4	CASSPSYERERVSSYNEQFF	TGTGCCAGCAGCCCTTCATACGAGCGGGAGCGGGTGAGCTCCTACAATGAGCAGTTCTTC
TRBJ1-4	NA	NA	TRBV18	CASSPPGGATNEKLFF	TGTGCCAGCTCACCCCCCGGCGGTGCAACTAATGAAAAACTGTTTTTT
TRBJ1-2	NA	NA	TRBV30	CAWSALVGYGYTF	TGTGCCTGGAGTGCCCTCGTGGGCTATGGCTACACCTTC
TRBJ1-1	NA	NA	TRBV2	CASSDPNTEAFF	TGTGCCAGCAGTGACCCTAACACTGAAGCTTTCTTT
TRBJ2-5	NA	NA	TRBV5-1	CASSFRAIQETQYF	TGCGCCAGCAGCTTCAGGGCGATCCAAGAGACCCAGTACTTC
TRBJ2-5	TRBD1	NA	TRBV5-4	CASSPTGMETQYF	TGTGCCAGCAGTCCGACAGGGATGGAGACCCAGTACTTC
TRBJ2-3	NA	NA	TRBV4-1	CASSQDWGDRIQAGVIDTQYF	TGCGCCAGCAGCCAAGATTGGGGGGACAGGATTCAAGCGGGAGTGATAGATACGCAGTATTTT
TRBJ1-4	TRBD1	once	TRBV30	CASTGGREKLFF	TGTGCCTCGACAGGGGGGCGGGAAAAACTGTTTTTT
TRBJ2-3	NA	NA	TRBV2	CASKKALGFTDTQYF	TGTGCCAGCAAAAAGGCACTGGGGTTCACAGATACGCAGTATTTT
TRBJ1-2	TRBD1	NA	TRBV27	CASSSPGQGPYGYTF	TGTGCCAGCAGTTCACCGGGACAGGGGCCCTATGGCTACACCTTC
TRBJ2-1	TRBD2	NA	TRBV7-6	CASSPKRLAANNEQFF	TGTGCCAGCAGCCCGAAGCGGCTAGCGGCTAACAATGAGCAGTTCTTC
TRBJ2-1	TRBD1	NA	TRBV5-1	CASSFTGGDNEQFF	TGCGCCAGCAGCTTTACAGGGGGAGACAATGAGCAGTTCTTC
TRBJ1-1	NA	NA	TRBV7-8	CASSLVRGPNTEAFF	TGTGCCAGCAGCTTAGTACGGGGTCCGAACACTGAAGCTTTCTTT
TRBJ2-2	TRBD1	NA	TRBV5-5	CASSLGGQTMTGELFF	TGTGCCAGCAGCTTGGGGGGACAGACGATGACCGGGGAGCTGTTTTTT
TRBJ2-1	TRBD2	NA	TRBV7-8	CASSHLFFSGRKHEQFF	TGTGCCAGCAGCCACCTTTTCTTTAGCGGGAGAAAACATGAGCAGTTCTTC
TRBJ2-5	NA	NA	TRBV6-1	CASSFSPTVQETQYF	TGTGCCAGCAGTTTTAGCCCGACAGTTCAAGAGACCCAGTACTTC
TRBJ1-2	NA	NA	TRBV18	CASSPQGSLTNYGYTF	TGTGCCAGCTCCCCGCAGGGGTCCCTAACTAACTATGGCTACACCTTC
TRBJ2-1	NA	NA	TRBV6-1	CASSEGGGAIEQFF	TGTGCCAGCAGTGAAGGGGGGGGCGCTATTGAGCAGTTCTTC
TRBJ2-4	NA	NA	TRBV5-6	CASSLIRQAVVLGNIQYF	TGTGCCAGCAGCTTGATACGACAGGCGGTCGTTTTGGGAAACATTCAGTACTTC
TRBJ2-2	TRBD1	NA	TRBV6-4	CASSDGQGDTGELFF	TGTGCCAGCAGTGACGGACAGGGGGACACCGGGGAGCTGTTTTTT
TRBJ2-7	NA	once	TRBV7-8	CASSYRRGSGLSYEQYF	TGTGCCAGCAGCTACCGCCGAGGTAGCGGTCTCTCCTACGAGCAGTACTTC
TRBJ2-1	NA	once	TRBV12-5	CASSLLGDLSGEQFF	TGTGCTAGTTCCCTTTTAGGGGACCTCAGTGGTGAGCAGTTCTTC
TRBJ1-1	TRBD1	NA	TRBV4-1	CASSQDSPGAGGASTEAFF	TGCGCCAGCAGCCAAGATTCCCCAGGCGCAGGGGGCGCGTCCACTGAAGCTTTCTTT
TRBJ2-5	TRBD1	NA	TRBV5-6	CASSSSWTGNQETQYF	TGTGCCAGCAGCTCTTCTTGGACAGGAAACCAAGAGACCCAGTACTTC
TRBJ2-7	NA	NA	TRBV7-2	CASSFPGYEQYF	TGTGCCAGCAGCTTCCCGGGCTACGAGCAGTACTTC
TRBJ1-1	NA	NA	TRBV7-7	CASSRTVNTEAFF	TGTGCTAGCAGTAGGACAGTGAACACTGAAGCTTTCTTT